Listed below are T cell receptor beta chains from one sample, sequenced in a study of blood T cell repertoires in COVID-19. Some clones are missing from TCRdb's copy, which holds only in-frame ones; the method was immunoSEQ multiplex PCR. The sample lists 150,000 to 200,000 clones, approximately 92% occurring once. Sample: peripheral blood. These receptors came from a woman aged 50 to 60 with acute or convalescent COVID-19. Each CDR3 is given with its conserved first and last residue. D genes are given only for firm matches. Not all rows give a size; the values are once, few, many and, for expanded clones, a class.

CDR3: CASSTGQGLHEQYF; DNA: TGTGCCAGTTCAACGGGACAGGGGTTACACGAGCAGTACTTC; D: TRBD1; V: TRBV7-6; J: TRBJ2-7; size: once
CDR3: CASSRSTEAFF; DNA: TGTGCCAGCAGCCGGAGTACAGAAGCTTTCTTT; D: NA; V: TRBV6-5; J: TRBJ1-1; size: few
CDR3: CASSRDSQYGYTF; DNA: TGTGCCAGCAGCCGGGACAGTCAATATGGCTACACCTTC; D: TRBD1; V: TRBV12-3/TRBV12-4; J: TRBJ1-2; size: once
CDR3: CATLQREYNEQFF; DNA: TGTGCCACCCTACAACGGGAATACAATGAGCAGTTCTTC; D: NA; V: TRBV28; J: TRBJ2-1; size: NA
CDR3: CASSPLQGLNTEAFF; DNA: TGTGCCAGCAGCCCATTACAGGGACTGAACACTGAAGCTTTCTTT; D: NA; V: TRBV3-1/TRBV3-2; J: TRBJ1-1; size: NA
CDR3: CASSVAGWGGTEAFF; DNA: TGTGCCAGCAGCGTAGCTGGGTGGGGGGGGACTGAAGCTTTCTTT; D: NA; V: TRBV9; J: TRBJ1-1; size: NA
CDR3: CASTHPRGAQHF; DNA: TGTGCCAGCACCCACCCCCGGGGAGCCCAGCATTTT; D: NA; V: TRBV28; J: TRBJ1-5; size: NA
CDR3: CASVPGVGRSRGEQYF; DNA: TGTGCCAGCGTCCCCGGGGTGGGGCGTTCCAGGGGGGAGCAGTACTTC; D: TRBD1; V: TRBV2; J: TRBJ2-7; size: NA
CDR3: CASSEAPSVEQFF; DNA: TGTGCCAGCAGTGAAGCGCCCAGCGTTGAGCAGTTCTTC; D: NA; V: TRBV6-1; J: TRBJ2-1; size: NA
CDR3: CASTARRLLAGGPRAMVDTQYF; DNA: TGTGCCAGTACCGCAAGGAGGTTACTAGCGGGAGGGCCTCGCGCTATGGTAGATACGCAGTATTTT; D: TRBD2; V: TRBV19; J: TRBJ2-3; size: NA
CDR3: CASSPIQGTGELFF; DNA: TGTGCCAGCAGCCCAATTCAGGGGACCGGGGAGCTGTTTTTT; D: NA; V: TRBV11-2; J: TRBJ2-2; size: NA
CDR3: CASSRTVYEQYF; DNA: TGTGCCAGCAGCCGGACAGTTTACGAGCAGTACTTC; D: NA; V: TRBV7-9; J: TRBJ2-7; size: NA
CDR3: CATSRVGVNTEAFF; DNA: TGTGCCACCAGCAGAGTAGGGGTGAACACTGAAGCTTTCTTT; D: NA; V: TRBV15; J: TRBJ1-1; size: NA
CDR3: CASSRGMYYGYTF; DNA: TGTGCCAGCAGTCGGGGAATGTACTATGGCTACACCTTC; D: NA; V: TRBV27; J: TRBJ1-2; size: NA
CDR3: CAISLRGDEKLFF; DNA: TGTGCCATCAGCTTGCGGGGGGATGAAAAACTGTTTTTT; D: NA; V: TRBV10-3; J: TRBJ1-4; size: NA
CDR3: CASSRVEEEAFF; DNA: TGTGCCAGCAGTCGGGTAGAGGAAGAAGCTTTCTTT; D: NA; V: TRBV5-4; J: TRBJ1-1; size: once
CDR3: CASSAPVVGELFF; DNA: TGTGCCAGCAGCGCCCCGGTTGTCGGGGAGCTGTTTTTT; D: NA; V: TRBV7-9; J: TRBJ2-2; size: NA
CDR3: CASTLTQNTGELFF; DNA: TGTGCCAGTACCCTGACTCAAAACACCGGGGAGCTGTTTTTT; D: NA; V: TRBV19; J: TRBJ2-2; size: NA
CDR3: CAWSVGQYSEQFF; DNA: TGTGCCTGGAGTGTAGGACAATATAGTGAGCAGTTCTTC; D: NA; V: TRBV30; J: TRBJ2-1; size: once
CDR3: CASSEGTGVEKLFF; DNA: TGTGCCAGCAGTGAAGGGACAGGGGTTGAAAAACTGTTTTTT; D: TRBD1; V: TRBV6-1; J: TRBJ1-4; size: NA
CDR3: CASRPQGNTEAFF; DNA: TGTGCCAGCAGGCCACAGGGGAACACTGAAGCTTTCTTT; D: NA; V: TRBV6-5; J: TRBJ1-1; size: once
CDR3: CASSLFRVEGYTF; DNA: TGTGCCAGCAGCTTATTTCGTGTAGAGGGCTACACCTTC; D: NA; V: TRBV7-8; J: TRBJ1-2; size: once
CDR3: CAIRGTSGDLTDTQYF; DNA: TGTGCCATCAGGGGTACTAGCGGGGACTTGACAGATACGCAGTATTTT; D: TRBD2; V: TRBV10-3; J: TRBJ2-3; size: NA
CDR3: CASSSSTGAGNTIYF; DNA: TGTGCCAGCAGTTCTTCAACAGGGGCTGGAAACACCATATATTTT; D: TRBD1; V: TRBV2; J: TRBJ1-3; size: NA
CDR3: CASSPRQDWRGAEAFF; DNA: TGTGCCAGCTCACCCCGCCAAGACTGGCGGGGGGCTGAAGCTTTCTTT; D: NA; V: TRBV18; J: TRBJ1-1; size: NA
CDR3: CASSRQVPYEQYF; DNA: TGTGCCAGCAGTCGACAGGTACCCTACGAGCAGTACTTC; D: NA; V: TRBV27; J: TRBJ2-7; size: NA
CDR3: CASSSRSKTSGFSYNEQFF; DNA: TGTGCCAGCAGCTCCCGCTCAAAGACTAGCGGATTCTCCTACAATGAGCAGTTCTTC; D: TRBD2; V: TRBV7-3; J: TRBJ2-1; size: NA
CDR3: CASSLPLVQEGAGNTIYF; DNA: TGTGCCAGCAGCTTACCTCTTGTCCAAGAAGGGGCGGGAAACACCATATATTTT; D: NA; V: TRBV7-6; J: TRBJ1-3; size: NA
CDR3: CASSLAGASDTQYF; DNA: TGTGCCAGCAGCTTAGCGGGGGCCTCGGATACGCAGTATTTT; D: NA; V: TRBV7-7; J: TRBJ2-3; size: NA
CDR3: CASSPRGGGYGYTF; DNA: TGTGCCAGCAGCCCGAGGGGGGGCGGGTATGGCTACACCTTC; D: NA; V: TRBV7-9; J: TRBJ1-2; size: NA
CDR3: CASSSGLYYGYTF; DNA: TGTGCCAGCAGCAGCGGCCTCTATTATGGCTACACCTTC; D: NA; V: TRBV5-4; J: TRBJ1-2; size: NA
CDR3: CASRGMTTNYGYTF; DNA: TGTGCCAGCAGGGGAATGACTACTAACTATGGCTACACCTTC; D: NA; V: TRBV27; J: TRBJ1-2; size: NA
CDR3: CASSLTSGRVGEQFF; DNA: TGTGCCAGCAGCTTGACTAGCGGGAGGGTAGGTGAGCAGTTCTTC; D: TRBD2; V: TRBV7-2; J: TRBJ2-1; size: NA
CDR3: CASSPRGFEQYF; DNA: TGTGCCAGCAGCCCGCGAGGGTTCGAGCAGTACTTC; D: NA; V: TRBV7-8; J: TRBJ2-7; size: NA
CDR3: CASSLGGEQYF; DNA: TGTGCCAGCAGTTTAGGCGGCGAGCAGTACTTC; D: NA; V: TRBV6-6; J: TRBJ2-7; size: NA
CDR3: CASSPLVTDTQYF; DNA: TGCGCCAGCAGCCCCCTTGTTACAGATACGCAGTATTTT; D: NA; V: TRBV4-1; J: TRBJ2-3; size: NA
CDR3: CASSLDGAGYEQYF; DNA: TGTGCCAGCAGTTTAGATGGGGCAGGATACGAGCAGTACTTC; D: NA; V: TRBV28; J: TRBJ2-7; size: NA
CDR3: CASSLGPGVGEKLFF; DNA: TGTGCCAGCAGTTTAGGTCCAGGGGTGGGTGAAAAACTGTTTTTT; D: NA; V: TRBV27; J: TRBJ1-4; size: NA
CDR3: CASSLLEGNTIYF; DNA: TGTGCCAGCAGCCTATTGGAGGGAAACACCATATATTTT; D: NA; V: TRBV3-1/TRBV3-2; J: TRBJ1-3; size: NA
CDR3: CATSQEDRNGYTF; DNA: TGTGCCACCAGCCAAGAGGACAGGAATGGCTACACCTTC; D: TRBD1; V: TRBV15; J: TRBJ1-2; size: once
CDR3: CASSVQGHSFGEQYF; DNA: TGTGCCAGCAGCGTCCAGGGGCACTCTTTTGGGGAGCAGTACTTC; D: NA; V: TRBV2; J: TRBJ2-7; size: NA
CDR3: CASSPVGVAKNIQYF; DNA: TGTGCCAGTAGCCCCGTCGGGGTAGCCAAAAACATTCAGTACTTC; D: NA; V: TRBV19; J: TRBJ2-4; size: NA
CDR3: CASSSTLRRGTEAFF; DNA: TGTGCCAGCAGCTCTACCCTCAGGAGGGGCACTGAAGCTTTCTTT; D: NA; V: TRBV7-9; J: TRBJ1-1; size: NA
CDR3: CSVEDIGDGYTF; DNA: TGCAGCGTTGAAGATATAGGGGATGGCTACACCTTC; D: NA; V: TRBV29-1; J: TRBJ1-2; size: NA
CDR3: CASSIGTENTEAFF; DNA: TGTGCCAGTAGTATCGGGACAGAGAACACTGAAGCTTTCTTT; D: TRBD1; V: TRBV19; J: TRBJ1-1; size: NA
CDR3: CASSQWDSGTGNTIYF; DNA: TGTGCCAGCAGCCAATGGGACAGCGGTACTGGAAACACCATATATTTT; D: TRBD1; V: TRBV9; J: TRBJ1-3; size: NA
CDR3: CASSENVRTGWRGANVLTF; DNA: TGCGCCAGCAGTGAGAATGTTAGGACAGGGTGGCGTGGGGCCAACGTCCTGACTTTC; D: TRBD1; V: TRBV10-2; J: TRBJ2-6; size: NA
CDR3: CASSLPTSGRFDEQFF; DNA: TGTGCCAGCAGCCTACCAACTAGCGGGAGATTCGATGAGCAGTTCTTC; D: TRBD2; V: TRBV3-1/TRBV3-2; J: TRBJ2-1; size: NA
CDR3: CASSRRLTGKNQPQHF; DNA: TGTGCCAGCAGCCGCCGCTTGACAGGGAAGAATCAGCCCCAGCATTTT; D: TRBD1; V: TRBV28; J: TRBJ1-5; size: NA
CDR3: CAISLTGDGTEAFF; DNA: TGTGCCATCAGCCTGACAGGGGACGGAACTGAAGCTTTCTTT; D: TRBD1; V: TRBV10-3; J: TRBJ1-1; size: NA
CDR3: CASSLSIAGGQRFSYEQYF; DNA: TGTGCCAGCAGCTTATCGATAGCGGGAGGGCAACGCTTCTCCTACGAGCAGTACTTC; D: TRBD2; V: TRBV11-2; J: TRBJ2-7; size: NA